These 11 T cell receptor beta chains came from one sample sequenced in a study of T cell responses to AZD1222 COVID-19 vaccine. Assay: immunoSEQ multiplex PCR; the TCRdb copy retains only in-frame clones and omits some. The sample lists about 130,000 clones, 75% to 90% occurring once. The sequenced sample was peripheral blood, obtained on day 0 of AZD1222 vaccination. These receptors all stem from an adult in good health.

Worth noting for this clone: Other DNA variants within this sample encode the same CDR3. The V gene is TRBV27, the J gene TRBJ1-2, with D possibly TRBD1 on 6 matching bases. Germline values: CDR1 MNHEY, CDR2 SMNVEV (reference sequence). The length of the CDR3 is 14 residues. V lost 3 bases, J lost 4 bases, and 12 bases lay in between. The DNA of the CDR3 is TGTGCCAGCAGTTTTCAGGGGTCGTCCTATGGCTACACCTTC. It specifies CASSFQGSSYGYTF.

This sequence joins TRBV7-2 and TRBJ2-3; maybe TRBD1 (5 bases). CDR3 size: 13 residues. Per the germline V gene, CDR1 is SGHTA and CDR2 is FQGNSA. V was pared by 6 bases and J by 1 base, with 8 bases between. The CDR3 nucleotides read TGTGCCAGCAGAAAAGGGGGCACAGATACGCAGTATTTT. It yields the protein CASRKGGTDTQYF.

J is TRBJ1-2 and V is TRBV3-1 (or the pseudogene TRBV3-2), with D hard to call. This CDR3 has 15 residues. Germline lookup yields CDR1 LGHDT and CDR2 YNNKEL (reference sequence). The V gene lost 1 base and the J gene lost 6 bases, with 15 bases spanning the gap. In DNA, the CDR3 is TGTGCCAGCAGCCAAGGACATTTGGACGTTGATGGCTACACCTTC. Translating gives CASSQGHLDVDGYTF.

This rearrangement joins TRBV3-1 (or the pseudogene TRBV3-2) to TRBJ1-2; D is uncertain. V was trimmed by 5 bases and J by 4 bases, leaving 17 bases between them. Germline-derived CDR1 and CDR2 are LGHDT and YNNKEL (reference sequence). This CDR3 has 15 residues. DNA of the CDR3: TGTGCCAGCAGCACTTCCTACATGGGCTCCTATGGCTACACCTTC. This sequence encodes CASSTSYMGSYGYTF.

The chain couples TRBV29-1 to TRBJ1-4, with TRBD1 as a possible D gene (5 bases). Trimming shortened V by 7 bases and J by 5 bases, and 14 bases separated the two germline ends. The CDR3 is 13 residues long. Germline-derived CDR1 and CDR2 are SQVTM and ANQGSEA. CDR3 amino acids: CSGGRSGNEKLFF. CDR3 DNA: TGCAGCGGGGGAAGGTCAGGGAATGAAAAACTGTTTTTT.

The chain uses TRBV5-4 and TRBJ2-7; 7 bases are shared with TRBD1. The CDR3 runs to 14 residues. With 0 bases clipped from V and 2 bases from J, the junction kept 2 bases outside the gene matches. Germline V gene lookup returns CDR1 SGHNT and CDR2 YYREEE (reference sequence). CDR3 DNA sequence: TGTGCCAGCAGCTTGGGGGACAGCCCCTACGAGCAGTACTTC. Translating gives CASSLGDSPYEQYF. Looking up the rest from reference TRBV5-4 and TRBJ2-7 gives the full variable domain: ETGVTQSPTHLIKTRGQQVTLRCSSQSGHNTVSWYQQALGQGPQFIFQYYREEENGRGNFPPRFSGLQFPNYSSELNVNALELDDSALYLCASSLGDSPYEQYFGPGTRLTVT.

This chain connects TRBV7-2 to TRBJ1-5, with D uncertain. The CDR3 spans 14 residues. Trimming removed 1 base from V and 3 bases from J, with 7 bases in between. Germline CDR1 and CDR2: SGHTA and FQGNSA. CDR3 amino acids: CASSLGRNNQPQHF. In DNA, the CDR3 is TGTGCCAGCAGCTTAGGCCGGAACAATCAGCCCCAGCATTTT.

The J gene is TRBJ1-4, the V gene TRBV7-8; weak D call: TRBD1 (5 bases). Germline assignment: CDR1 SGHVS and CDR2 FQNEAQ. Trimming stripped 2 bases from V and 7 bases from J, with 20 bases between. The CDR3 length is 17 residues. The CDR3 here is CASSLSRSWDEGEKLFF. As DNA, the CDR3 is TGTGCCAGCAGCTTAAGCAGGAGTTGGGACGAGGGTGAAAAACTGTTTTTT.

This clone was counted once. The rearrangement uses TRBV7-2 and TRBJ2-2, with TRBD1 matching 9 bases. The CDR3 covers 16 residues. CDR1 and CDR2 from the germline V gene are SGHTA and FQGNSA. The V gene end was trimmed by 5 bases and the J gene end by 4 bases; junction bases not matched to a gene: 8. The CDR3 nucleotides read TGTGCCAGCAGCACACCACAGGGGGCGGGCACCGGGGAGCTGTTTTTT. Amino acid sequence: CASSTPQGAGTGELFF.

The CDR3 sequence: CASSQGQGDQPQHF. For the CDR3, the DNA is TGCGCCAGCAGCCAAGGTCAGGGGGATCAGCCCCAGCATTTT. The J gene is TRBJ1-5, the V gene TRBV4-3; 7 bases are shared with TRBD1. CDR1 is LGHNA, CDR2 YSLEER, per germline. The CDR3 has 14 residues. V shed 1 base and J 5 bases; nucleotides not matched to a gene: 2.

This chain uses TRBV4-3 with TRBJ2-6; D ambiguous. This CDR3 is built from 16 residues. The V gene's germline CDR1 is LGHNA and CDR2 YSLEER. The V end lost 0 bases, the J end lost 8 bases, and 14 bases lay between the germline ends. CDR3 DNA: TGCGCCAGCAGCCAAGATTTTACGAGCAATACCAACGTCCTGACTTTC. As protein: CASSQDFTSNTNVLTF.